This T cell receptor beta chain was documented in a study of blood T cell repertoires in COVID-19. CDR1 is DFQATT and CDR2 is SNEGSKA in the germline V gene (reference sequence). The CDR3 consists of 11 residues. V lost 5 bases, J lost 15 bases, and 8 bases stayed unmatched. Using immunoSEQ multiplex PCR, the repertoire was profiled, and TCRdb retains in-frame clones only, with some absent. Altogether 350,000 to 400,000 clones are present, around 90% being singletons, with the ten largest covering about 3%. Seattle enrolled patients during active infection and tracked them longitudinally. The TCR comes from a woman in her 30s with COVID-19, enrolled during active disease. This chain joins TRBV20-1 and TRBJ2-1; 9 bases align to TRBD2. Material: peripheral blood. The CDR3 is CSASIGTSPFF. The CDR3 coding sequence is TGCAGTGCTTCAATCGGGACTAGCCCGTTCTTC.